This T cell receptor beta chain was sequenced in a study of T cell responses to AZD1222 COVID-19 vaccine. TCRdb keeps only in-frame clones here, not all; method: immunoSEQ multiplex PCR. The sample includes 100,000 or so clones, roughly 91% of them seen just once. The study's findings and limits: Only after the peak T cell response were repertoires sampled. Seropositive AZD1222 recipients at baseline numbered only 6 or 7.

As for this clone: Its antigen is unidentified.

V was pared by 0 bases and J by 4 bases, with 2 bases of the junction left unmatched. In germline, CDR1 is MNHEY, CDR2 SVGAGI. This CDR3 has 16 residues. The input for sequencing was peripheral blood, taken on day 0 of AZD1222 vaccination. The source is an adult in good health. The chain couples TRBV6-5 to TRBJ2-7; the match to TRBD2 covers 14 bases. The CDR3 region has the DNA TGTGCCAGCAGTTACTCGGGACTAGCGGGAGTGTACGAGCAGTACTTC. This codes for CASSYSGLAGVYEQYF.